A single sample gave rise to the 9 T cell receptor beta chains below, sequenced in a study of T-cell memory formation after mild COVID-19. MiXCR, run by TCRdb on the 5' RACE reads, gives a single entry per CDR3 protein. Of some 260,000 distinct CDR3 sequences listed, over 15% are singletons. Material for sequencing was PBMCs or a T cell subset sorted from them (not recorded which). These receptors all stem from a man aged 18 to 29 who had mild COVID-19 (a few samples of this study predate the infection). Cell type and time point are not known.

This clonotype was observed a handful of times. V usage is TRBV30 and J usage is TRBJ1-6; unclear D gene. This CDR3 is built from 13 residues. Trimming removed 0 bases at V and 8 bases at J, with 8 bases between. Germline CDR1 reads GTSNPN; CDR2 reads SVGIG (reference sequence). CDR3: CAWSVNGDSPLHF. In DNA, the CDR3 is TGTGCCTGGAGTGTAAATGGGGATTCACCCCTCCACTTT.

This rearrangement joins TRBV12-3 or TRBV12-4 to TRBJ2-5; the D gene is possibly TRBD2 (5 bases). V was cut by 3 bases and J by 6 bases, with 11 bases left in between. This CDR3 comprises 13 residues. CDR3 coding DNA: TGTGCCAGCAGTTTTCTAGCAGGACAGACCCAGTACTTC. It yields the protein CASSFLAGQTQYF.

The chain has TRBV20-1 and TRBJ1-1; TRBD1 might be the D (6 bases). Trimming took off 1 base at V and 5 bases at J, with 14 bases between the two ends. CDR3 length equals 14 residues. Germline V CDR1 and CDR2: DFQATT, SNEGSKA (reference sequence). The CDR3 reads CSARGIQGRTEAFF. The CDR3, as DNA: TGCAGTGCTAGAGGTATTCAGGGGAGGACTGAAGCTTTCTTT.

Ten or more counts support this clonotype. V usage is TRBV5-5 and J usage is TRBJ1-5; 8 nucleotides line up with TRBD1. The CDR3 totals 15 residues. The V gene end was trimmed by 4 bases and the J gene end by 8 bases; junction bases not matched to a gene: 11. Germline CDR1 reads SGHKS; CDR2 reads YYEKEE (reference sequence). This CDR3 is CASSKGQGPREPQHF. The CDR3 DNA is TGTGCCAGCAGCAAAGGACAGGGCCCGAGGGAGCCCCAGCATTTT.

This clonotype was counted only a few times. The chain links TRBV7-2 to TRBJ2-4; D uncertain. Germline V gene data show CDR1 as SGHTA and CDR2 as FQGNSA. Trimming left V 5 bases short and J 8 bases short, with 13 bases between. There are 13 residues in the CDR3. CDR3 loop: CASSPDWYDIQYF. CDR3 sequence (DNA): TGTGCCAGCAGCCCTGACTGGTACGACATTCAGTACTTC.

This clonotype was found many times. The rearrangement links TRBV4-2 to TRBJ2-2; D not resolved. The CDR3 is made up of 16 amino acids. Germline V CDR1 and CDR2: LGHNA, YNFKEQ. V was trimmed by 2 bases and J by 1 base, leaving 11 bases between them. This CDR3 is CASSQTYGWNTGELFF. The CDR3, as DNA: TGTGCCAGCAGCCAAACTTACGGGTGGAACACCGGGGAGCTGTTTTTT.

This chain links TRBV20-1 with TRBJ1-1; no reliable D call. The CDR3 is 12 amino acids. The germline gives CDR1 DFQATT, CDR2 SNEGSKA (reference sequence). The CDR3, as DNA: TGCAATGCCCCGAAAAGGGACACTGAAGCTTTCTTT. Amino acids: CNAPKRDTEAFF.

The table lists this clonotype with many counts. The V and J genes are TRBV5-1 and TRBJ2-3; 9 nucleotides line up with TRBD2. Trimming took 4 bases from V and 4 from J; bases not matched to a gene: 7. CDR3 size: 15 residues. The germline V gene has CDR1 SGHRS and CDR2 YFSETQ. This CDR3 is CASSPRTSAPDTQYF. CDR3 bases: TGCGCCAGCAGCCCCAGGACTAGCGCGCCAGATACGCAGTATTTT.

This clonotype was observed a few times. The chain joins TRBV7-6 to TRBJ1-5, with 7 bases fitting TRBD1. The germline CDR1 and CDR2 sequences are SGHVS and FNYEAQ. This CDR3 comprises 17 residues. Germline trimming cut 1 base from V and 4 bases from J; bases unmatched to any gene: 10. DNA of the CDR3: TGTGCCAGCAGCTTAGAACCTGGGGACAGAGAAAATCAGCCCCAGCATTTT. Encoded protein: CASSLEPGDRENQPQHF.